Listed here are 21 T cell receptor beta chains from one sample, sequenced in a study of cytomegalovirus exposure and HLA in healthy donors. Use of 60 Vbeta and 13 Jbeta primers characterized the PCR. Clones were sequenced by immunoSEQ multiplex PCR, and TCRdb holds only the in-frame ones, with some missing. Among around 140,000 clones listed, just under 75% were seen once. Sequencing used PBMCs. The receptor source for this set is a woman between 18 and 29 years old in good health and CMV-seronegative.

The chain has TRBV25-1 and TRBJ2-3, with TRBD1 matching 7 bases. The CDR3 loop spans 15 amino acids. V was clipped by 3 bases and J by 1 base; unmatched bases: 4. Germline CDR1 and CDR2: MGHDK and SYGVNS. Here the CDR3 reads CASSEAGGGTDTQYF. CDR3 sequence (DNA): TGTGCCAGCAGTGAGGCAGGGGGTGGCACAGATACGCAGTATTTT.

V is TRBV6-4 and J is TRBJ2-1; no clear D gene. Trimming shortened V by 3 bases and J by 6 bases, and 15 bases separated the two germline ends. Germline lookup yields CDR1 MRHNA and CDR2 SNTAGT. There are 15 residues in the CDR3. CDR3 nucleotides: TGTGCCAGCAGTGAGGGCAGTTGGGCTGTCAATGAGCAGTTCTTC. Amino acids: CASSEGSWAVNEQFF.

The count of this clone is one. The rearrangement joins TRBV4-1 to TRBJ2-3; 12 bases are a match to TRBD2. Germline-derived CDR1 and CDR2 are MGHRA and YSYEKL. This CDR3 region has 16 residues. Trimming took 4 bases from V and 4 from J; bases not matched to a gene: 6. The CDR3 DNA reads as TGCGCCAGCAGCCGCCCGACTAGCGGGGGTCCAGATACGCAGTATTTT. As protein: CASSRPTSGGPDTQYF.

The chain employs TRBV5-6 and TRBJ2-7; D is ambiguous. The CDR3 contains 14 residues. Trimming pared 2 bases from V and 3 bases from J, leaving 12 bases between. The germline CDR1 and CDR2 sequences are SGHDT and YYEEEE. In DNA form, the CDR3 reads TGTGCCAGCAGCTTTACGAACTACAACTACGAGCAGTACTTC. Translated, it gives CASSFTNYNYEQYF.

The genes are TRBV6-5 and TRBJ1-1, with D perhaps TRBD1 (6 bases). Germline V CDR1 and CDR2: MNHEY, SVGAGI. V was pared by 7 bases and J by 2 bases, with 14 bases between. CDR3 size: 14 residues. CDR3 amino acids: CASTRGGGNTEAFF. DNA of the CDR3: TGTGCCAGCACCCGAGGGGGGGGAAACACTGAAGCTTTCTTT.

In DNA form, the CDR3 reads TGTGCCAGCTCATACAGGGCTGGGGTCGAGCAGTACGTC. Translation gives CASSYRAGVEQYV. V and J are TRBV18 and TRBJ2-7, with D possibly being TRBD1 (6 bases). Germline V gives CDR1 KGHSH, CDR2 LQKENI. Trimming took off 5 bases at V and 6 bases at J, with 14 bases between the two ends. The CDR3 contains 13 residues.

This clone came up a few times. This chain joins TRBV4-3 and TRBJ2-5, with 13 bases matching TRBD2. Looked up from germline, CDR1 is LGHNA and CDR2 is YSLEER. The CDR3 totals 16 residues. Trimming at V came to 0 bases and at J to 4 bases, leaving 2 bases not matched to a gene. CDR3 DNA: TGCGCCAGCAGCCAAGATACTAGCGGGAGGGGAGAGACCCAGTACTTC. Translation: CASSQDTSGRGETQYF.

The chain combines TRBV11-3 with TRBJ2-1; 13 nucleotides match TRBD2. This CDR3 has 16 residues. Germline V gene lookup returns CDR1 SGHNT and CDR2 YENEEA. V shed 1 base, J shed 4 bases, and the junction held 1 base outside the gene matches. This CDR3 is CASSLGTSGGYNEQFF. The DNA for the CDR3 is TGTGCCAGCAGCTTAGGGACTAGCGGGGGATACAATGAGCAGTTCTTC.

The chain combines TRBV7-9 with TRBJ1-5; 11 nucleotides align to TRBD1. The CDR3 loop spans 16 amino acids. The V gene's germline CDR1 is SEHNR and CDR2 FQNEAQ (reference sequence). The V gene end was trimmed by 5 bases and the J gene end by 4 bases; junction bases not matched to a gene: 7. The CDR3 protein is CASSAGQGATNQPQHF. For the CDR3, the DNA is TGTGCCAGCAGCGCCGGACAGGGGGCTACAAATCAGCCCCAGCATTTT.

The CDR3 sequence: CASSATGTSKSSEKLFF. As DNA, the CDR3 is TGTGCCAGCAGCGCCACCGGGACATCTAAAAGCAGTGAAAAACTGTTTTTT. The V and J genes are TRBV7-2 and TRBJ1-4, with a possible D match to TRBD1 (6 bases). Trimming removed 5 bases at V and 7 bases at J, with 23 bases between. Germline CDR1 reads SGHTA; CDR2 reads FQGNSA. The CDR3 is 17 residues long.

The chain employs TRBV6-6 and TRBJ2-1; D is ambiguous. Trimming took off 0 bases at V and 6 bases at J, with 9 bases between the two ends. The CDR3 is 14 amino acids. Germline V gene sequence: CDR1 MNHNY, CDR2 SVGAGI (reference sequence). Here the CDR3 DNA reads TGTGCCAGCAGTTACTCTTCAGACTTCAATGAGCAGTTCTTC. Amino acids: CASSYSSDFNEQFF.

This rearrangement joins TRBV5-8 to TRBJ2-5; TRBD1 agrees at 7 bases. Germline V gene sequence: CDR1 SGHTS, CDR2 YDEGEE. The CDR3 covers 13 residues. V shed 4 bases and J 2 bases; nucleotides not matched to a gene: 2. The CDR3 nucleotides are TGTGCCAGCAGCAGGGACAGACAAGAGACCCAGTACTTC. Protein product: CASSRDRQETQYF.

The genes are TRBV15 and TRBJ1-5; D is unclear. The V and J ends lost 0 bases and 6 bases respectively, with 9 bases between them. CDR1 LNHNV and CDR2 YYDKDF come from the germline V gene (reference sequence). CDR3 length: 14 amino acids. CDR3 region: CATSRDPSGQPQHF. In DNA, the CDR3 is TGTGCCACCAGCAGAGATCCGTCAGGTCAGCCCCAGCATTTT.

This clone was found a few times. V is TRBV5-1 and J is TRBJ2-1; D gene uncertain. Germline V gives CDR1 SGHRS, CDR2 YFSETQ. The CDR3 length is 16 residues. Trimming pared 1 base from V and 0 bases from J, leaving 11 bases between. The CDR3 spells CASSLRQASSYNEQFF. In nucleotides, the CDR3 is TGCGCCAGCAGCTTGCGGCAGGCGAGCTCCTACAATGAGCAGTTCTTC.

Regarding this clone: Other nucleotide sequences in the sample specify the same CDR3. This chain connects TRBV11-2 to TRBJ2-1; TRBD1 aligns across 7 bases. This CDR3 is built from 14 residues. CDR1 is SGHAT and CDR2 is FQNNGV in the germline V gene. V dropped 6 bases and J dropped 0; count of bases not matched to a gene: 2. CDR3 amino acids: CASRQGSSYNEQFF. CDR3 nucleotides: TGTGCCAGCAGACAGGGGAGCTCCTACAATGAGCAGTTCTTC.

The CDR3 DNA reads TGTGCCAGCAGTACGGACACCCGGTCGGCGGCTTTCTTT. Translating gives CASSTDTRSAAFF. J is TRBJ1-1 and V is TRBV6-5; tentatively, D is TRBD1 (5 bases). CDR3 length: 13 amino acids. The germline V and J ends were trimmed by 5 bases and 11 bases, with 18 bases remaining between them. Germline V gives CDR1 MNHEY, CDR2 SVGAGI.

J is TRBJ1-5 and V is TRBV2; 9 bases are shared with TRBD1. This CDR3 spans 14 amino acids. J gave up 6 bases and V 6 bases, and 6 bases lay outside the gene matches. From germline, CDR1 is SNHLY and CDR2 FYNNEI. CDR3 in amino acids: CASSQTGGRQPQHF. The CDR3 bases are TGTGCCAGCAGCCAGACAGGGGGGCGTCAGCCCCAGCATTTT. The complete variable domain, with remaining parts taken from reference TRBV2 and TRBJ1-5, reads EPEVTQTPSHQVTQMGQEVILRCVPISNHLYFYWYRQILGQKVEFLVSFYNNEISEKSEIFDDQFSVERPDGSNFTLKIRSTKLEDSAMYFCASSQTGGRQPQHFGDGTRLSIL.

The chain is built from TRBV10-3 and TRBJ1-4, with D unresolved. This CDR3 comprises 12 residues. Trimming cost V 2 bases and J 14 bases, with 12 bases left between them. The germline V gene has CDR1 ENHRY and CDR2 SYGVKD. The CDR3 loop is CAISENAGRLFF. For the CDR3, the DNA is TGTGCCATCAGTGAGAACGCCGGTCGCCTGTTTTTT.

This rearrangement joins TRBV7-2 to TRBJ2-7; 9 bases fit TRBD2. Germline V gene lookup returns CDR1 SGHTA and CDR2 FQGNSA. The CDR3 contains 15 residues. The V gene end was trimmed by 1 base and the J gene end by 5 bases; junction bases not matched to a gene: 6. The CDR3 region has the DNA TGTGCCAGCAGCTTAGAGGCGGGAGGGTACCACGAGCAGTACTTC. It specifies CASSLEAGGYHEQYF.

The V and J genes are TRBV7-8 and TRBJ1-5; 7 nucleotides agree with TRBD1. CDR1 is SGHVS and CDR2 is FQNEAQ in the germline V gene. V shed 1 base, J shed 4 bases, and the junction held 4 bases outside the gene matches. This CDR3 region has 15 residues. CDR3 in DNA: TGTGCCAGCAGCTTAGACCCGGACAGGAATCAGCCCCAGCATTTT. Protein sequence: CASSLDPDRNQPQHF.

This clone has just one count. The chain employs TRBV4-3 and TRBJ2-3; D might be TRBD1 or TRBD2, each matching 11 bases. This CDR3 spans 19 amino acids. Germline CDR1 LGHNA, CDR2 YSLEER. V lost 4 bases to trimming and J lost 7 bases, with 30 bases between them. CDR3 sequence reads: CASSPGTGGTSGSANTQYF. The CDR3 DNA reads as TGCGCCAGCAGCCCCGGGACAGGGGGAACTAGCGGGAGTGCAAATACGCAGTATTTT.